This TCR beta chain comes out of a study of CD8 T cells in Susac syndrome. Reverse transcription used about 0.5 to 1 ug RNA and random hexamers. Amplification of the TCR beta CDR3 was carried out by immunoSEQ multiplex PCR, which spanned a total of 54 Vbeta and 13 Jbeta segments. Each CDR3 protein is one row after TCRdb ran MiXCR on the immunoSEQ multiplex PCR reads. The sample lists approximately 300,000 distinct CDR3 sequences; 89% were seen once. TCR beta was sequenced from blood CD8+ and CD4+ T cells. Control patients had untreated stable or active relapsing-remitting multiple sclerosis by revised McDonald criteria. Sequenced sample: CD8+ T cells from PBMCs. This TCR was sampled from a human donor with multiple sclerosis.

This chain's CDR3 is CSATGGFNTEAFF. CDR3 DNA sequence: TGCAGCGCGACAGGGGGCTTTAACACTGAAGCTTTCTTT. This rearrangement joins TRBV29-1 to TRBJ1-1; 10 nucleotides agree with TRBD1. The V segment lost 7 bases and the J segment 2 bases; nucleotides outside the gene matches: 4. Germline V gene data show CDR1 as SQVTM and CDR2 as ANQGSEA. The CDR3 consists of 13 residues.